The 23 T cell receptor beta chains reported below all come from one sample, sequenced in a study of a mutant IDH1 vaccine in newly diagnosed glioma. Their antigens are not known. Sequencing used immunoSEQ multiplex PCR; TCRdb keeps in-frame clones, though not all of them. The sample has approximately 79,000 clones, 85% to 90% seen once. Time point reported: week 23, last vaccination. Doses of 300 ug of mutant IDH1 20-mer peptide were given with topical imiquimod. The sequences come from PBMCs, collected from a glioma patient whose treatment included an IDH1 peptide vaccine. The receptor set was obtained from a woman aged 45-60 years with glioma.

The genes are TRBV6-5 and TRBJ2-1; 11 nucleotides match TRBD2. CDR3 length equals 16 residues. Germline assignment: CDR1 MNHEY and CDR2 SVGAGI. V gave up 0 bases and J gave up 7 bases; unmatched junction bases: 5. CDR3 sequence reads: CASSYSVASGRNEQFF. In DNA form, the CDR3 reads TGTGCCAGCAGTTACTCCGTTGCTAGCGGGAGGAATGAGCAGTTCTTC.

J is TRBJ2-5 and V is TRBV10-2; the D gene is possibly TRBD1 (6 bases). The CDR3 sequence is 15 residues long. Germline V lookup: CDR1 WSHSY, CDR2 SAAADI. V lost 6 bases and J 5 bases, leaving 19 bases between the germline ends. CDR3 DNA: TGCGCCAGCAGGCCCGCCAGGGGTGGTTGGGAGACCCAGTACTTC. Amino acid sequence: CASRPARGGWETQYF.

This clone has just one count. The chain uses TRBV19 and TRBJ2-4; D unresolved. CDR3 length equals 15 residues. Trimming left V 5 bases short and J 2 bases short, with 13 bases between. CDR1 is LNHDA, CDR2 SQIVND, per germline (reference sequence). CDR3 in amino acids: CASSPGSQTKNIQYF. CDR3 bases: TGTGCCAGTAGTCCGGGCAGTCAGACCAAAAACATTCAGTACTTC.

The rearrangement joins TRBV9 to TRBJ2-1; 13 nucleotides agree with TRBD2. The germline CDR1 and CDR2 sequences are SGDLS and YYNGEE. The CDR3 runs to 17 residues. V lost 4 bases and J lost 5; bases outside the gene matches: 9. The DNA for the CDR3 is TGTGCCAGCAGCCCGTCCCCCGGACTAGCGGGAGACAATGAGCAGTTCTTC. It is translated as CASSPSPGLAGDNEQFF.

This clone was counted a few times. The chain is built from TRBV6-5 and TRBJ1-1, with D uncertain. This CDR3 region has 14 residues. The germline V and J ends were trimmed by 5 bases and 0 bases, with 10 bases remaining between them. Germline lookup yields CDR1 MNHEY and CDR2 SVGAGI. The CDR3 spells CASSRQAMNTEAFF. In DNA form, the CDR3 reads TGTGCCAGCAGTCGTCAGGCTATGAACACTGAAGCTTTCTTT.

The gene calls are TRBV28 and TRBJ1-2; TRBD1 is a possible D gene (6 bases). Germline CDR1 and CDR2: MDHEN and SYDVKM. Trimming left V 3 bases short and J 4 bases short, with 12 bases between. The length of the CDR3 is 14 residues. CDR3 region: CASSFWAGAYGYTF. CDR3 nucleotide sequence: TGTGCCAGCAGTTTTTGGGCAGGGGCCTATGGCTACACCTTC.

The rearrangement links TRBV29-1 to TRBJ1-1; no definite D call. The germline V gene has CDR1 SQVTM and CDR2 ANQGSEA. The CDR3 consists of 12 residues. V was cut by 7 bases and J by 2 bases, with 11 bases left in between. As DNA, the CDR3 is TGCAGCGGGAGGCCGGCCAACACTGAAGCTTTCTTT. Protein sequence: CSGRPANTEAFF.

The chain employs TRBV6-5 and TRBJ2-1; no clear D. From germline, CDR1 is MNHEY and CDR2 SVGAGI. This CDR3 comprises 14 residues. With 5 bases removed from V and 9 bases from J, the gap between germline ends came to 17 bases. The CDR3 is CASSPLRGLAEQFF. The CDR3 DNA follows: TGTGCCAGCAGTCCCCTCCGCGGCCTGGCTGAGCAGTTCTTC.

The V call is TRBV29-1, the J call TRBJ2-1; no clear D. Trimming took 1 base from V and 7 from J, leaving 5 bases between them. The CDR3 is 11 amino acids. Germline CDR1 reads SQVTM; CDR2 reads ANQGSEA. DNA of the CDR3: TGCAGCGTTGAAGGTAGAAATGAGCAGTTCTTC. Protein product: CSVEGRNEQFF.

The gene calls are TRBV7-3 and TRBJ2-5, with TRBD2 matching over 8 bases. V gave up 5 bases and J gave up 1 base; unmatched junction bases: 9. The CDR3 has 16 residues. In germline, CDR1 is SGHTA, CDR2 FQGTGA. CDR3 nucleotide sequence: TGTGCCAGCAGCCCTCGGGGGGGAGCTACCCAAGAGACCCAGTACTTC. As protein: CASSPRGGATQETQYF.

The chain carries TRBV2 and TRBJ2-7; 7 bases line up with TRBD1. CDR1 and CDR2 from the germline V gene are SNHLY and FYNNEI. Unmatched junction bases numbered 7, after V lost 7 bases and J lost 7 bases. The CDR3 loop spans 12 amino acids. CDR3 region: CASTRDREEQYF. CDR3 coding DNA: TGTGCCAGCACGAGAGACAGGGAAGAGCAGTACTTC. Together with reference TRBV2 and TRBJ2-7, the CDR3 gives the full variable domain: EPEVTQTPSHQVTQMGQEVILRCVPISNHLYFYWYRQILGQKVEFLVSFYNNEISEKSEIFDDQFSVERPDGSNFTLKIRSTKLEDSAMYFCASTRDREEQYFGPGTRLTVT.

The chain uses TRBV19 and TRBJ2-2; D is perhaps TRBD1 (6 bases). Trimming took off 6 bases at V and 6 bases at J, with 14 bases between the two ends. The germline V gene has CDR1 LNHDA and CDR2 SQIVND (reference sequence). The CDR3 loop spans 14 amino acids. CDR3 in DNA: TGTGCCAGTAGGCCACAGGGACGTGCCGGGGAGCTGTTTTTT. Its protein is CASRPQGRAGELFF. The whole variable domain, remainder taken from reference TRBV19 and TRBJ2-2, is DGGITQSPKYLFRKEGQNVTLSCEQNLNHDAMYWYRQDPGQGLRLIYYSQIVNDFQKGDIAEGYSVSREKKESFPLTVTSAQKNPTAFYLCASRPQGRAGELFFGEGSRLTVL.

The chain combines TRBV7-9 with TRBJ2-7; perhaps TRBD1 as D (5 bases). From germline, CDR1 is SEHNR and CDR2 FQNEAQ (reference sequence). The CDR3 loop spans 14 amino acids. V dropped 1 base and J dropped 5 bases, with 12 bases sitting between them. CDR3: CASSLGQGMDEQYF. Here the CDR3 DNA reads TGTGCCAGCAGCTTAGGGCAGGGCATGGACGAGCAGTACTTC.

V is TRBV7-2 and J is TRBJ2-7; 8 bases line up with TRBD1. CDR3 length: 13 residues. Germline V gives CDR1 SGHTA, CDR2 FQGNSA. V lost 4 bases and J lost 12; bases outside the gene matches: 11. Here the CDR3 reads CASSSGDRFTRYF. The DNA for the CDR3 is TGTGCCAGCAGCTCTGGGGACAGGTTTACTCGGTACTTC.

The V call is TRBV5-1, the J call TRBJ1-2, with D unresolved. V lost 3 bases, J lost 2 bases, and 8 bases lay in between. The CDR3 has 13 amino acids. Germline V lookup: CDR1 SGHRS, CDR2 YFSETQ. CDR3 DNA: TGCGCCAGCAGCTCCACAGCAAACTATGGCTACACCTTC. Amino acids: CASSSTANYGYTF.

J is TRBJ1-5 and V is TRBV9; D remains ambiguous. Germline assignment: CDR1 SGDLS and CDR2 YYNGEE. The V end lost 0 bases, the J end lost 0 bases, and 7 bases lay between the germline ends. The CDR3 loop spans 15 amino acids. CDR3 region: CASSVGLSSNQPQHF. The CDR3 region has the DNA TGTGCCAGCAGCGTAGGGCTGAGTAGCAATCAGCCCCAGCATTTT.

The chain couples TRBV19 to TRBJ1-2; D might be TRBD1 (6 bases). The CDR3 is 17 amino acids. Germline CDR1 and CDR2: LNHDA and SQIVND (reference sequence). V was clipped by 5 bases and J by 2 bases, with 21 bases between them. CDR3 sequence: CASSHRPQQGENYGYTF. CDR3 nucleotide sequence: TGTGCCAGTAGTCATCGCCCTCAACAGGGAGAGAACTATGGCTACACCTTC. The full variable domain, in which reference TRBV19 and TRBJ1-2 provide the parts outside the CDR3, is DGGITQSPKYLFRKEGQNVTLSCEQNLNHDAMYWYRQDPGQGLRLIYYSQIVNDFQKGDIAEGYSVSREKKESFPLTVTSAQKNPTAFYLCASSHRPQQGENYGYTFGSGTRLTVV.

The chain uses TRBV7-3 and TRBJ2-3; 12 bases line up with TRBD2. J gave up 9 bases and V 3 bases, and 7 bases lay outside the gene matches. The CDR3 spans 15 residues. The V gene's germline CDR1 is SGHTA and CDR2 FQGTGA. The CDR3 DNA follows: TGTGCCAGCAGCTTGCGACTAGCGGGAGAAGGGACGCAGTATTTT. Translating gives CASSLRLAGEGTQYF.

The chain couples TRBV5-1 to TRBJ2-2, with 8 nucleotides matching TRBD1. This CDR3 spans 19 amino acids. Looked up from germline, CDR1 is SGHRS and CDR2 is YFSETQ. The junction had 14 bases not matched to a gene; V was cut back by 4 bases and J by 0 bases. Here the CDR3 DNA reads TGCGCCAGCAGCCCACCTGGACAGGGAAGGGCTCCGAACACCGGGGAGCTGTTTTTT. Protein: CASSPPGQGRAPNTGELFF. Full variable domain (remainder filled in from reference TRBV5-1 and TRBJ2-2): KAGVTQTPRYLIKTRGQQVTLSCSPISGHRSVSWYQQTPGQGLQFLFEYFSETQRNKGNFPGRFSGRQFSNSRSEMNVSTLELGDSALYLCASSPPGQGRAPNTGELFFGEGSRLTVL.

DNA of the CDR3: TGCGCCAGCAGCCAAACGACTAGCACAGATACGCAGTATTTT. Amino acids: CASSQTTSTDTQYF. The chain recombines TRBV4-1 with TRBJ2-3; D is uncertain. The CDR3 spans 14 residues. Germline V gene sequence: CDR1 MGHRA, CDR2 YSYEKL. V lost 2 bases and J 0 bases, leaving 6 bases between the germline ends.

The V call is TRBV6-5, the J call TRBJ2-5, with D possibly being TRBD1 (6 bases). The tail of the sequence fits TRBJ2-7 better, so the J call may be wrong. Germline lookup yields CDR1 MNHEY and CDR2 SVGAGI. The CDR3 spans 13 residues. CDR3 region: CASRPQGRDEQYF. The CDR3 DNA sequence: TGTGCCAGCAGACCACAGGGAAGGGACGAGCAGTACTTC.

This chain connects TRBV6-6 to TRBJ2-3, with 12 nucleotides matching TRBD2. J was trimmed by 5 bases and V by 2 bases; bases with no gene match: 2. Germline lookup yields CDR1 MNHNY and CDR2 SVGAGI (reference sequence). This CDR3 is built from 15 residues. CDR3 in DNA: TGTGCCAGCAGTTACGAGGGACTAGCGGGAGATACGCAGTATTTT. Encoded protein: CASSYEGLAGDTQYF.

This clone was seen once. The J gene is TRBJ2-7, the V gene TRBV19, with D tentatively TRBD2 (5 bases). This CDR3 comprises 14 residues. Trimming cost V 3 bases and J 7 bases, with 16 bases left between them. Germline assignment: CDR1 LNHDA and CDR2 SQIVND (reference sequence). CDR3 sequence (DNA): TGTGCCAGTAGTATCGGAGGACTTGGTAGAGAGCAGTACTTC. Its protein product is CASSIGGLGREQYF.